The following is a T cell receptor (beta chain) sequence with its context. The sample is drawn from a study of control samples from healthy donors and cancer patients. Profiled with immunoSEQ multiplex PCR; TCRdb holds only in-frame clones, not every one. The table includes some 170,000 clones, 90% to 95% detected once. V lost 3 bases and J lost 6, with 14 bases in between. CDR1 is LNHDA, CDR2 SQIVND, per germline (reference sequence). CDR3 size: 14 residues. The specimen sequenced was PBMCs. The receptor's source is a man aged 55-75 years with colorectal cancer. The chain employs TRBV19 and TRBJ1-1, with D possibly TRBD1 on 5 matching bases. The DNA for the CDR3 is TGTGCCAGTAGTATCGCAGGGTATAGGCCTGAAGCTTTCTTT. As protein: CASSIAGYRPEAFF.